A single sample gave rise to the 32 T cell receptor beta chains below, sequenced in a study of CD8 T cells in ankylosing spondylitis. Study-wide points: In ankylosing spondylitis blood, a motif of eight highly homologous TCR beta variants appeared characteristic.

TCRdb processed the 5' RACE reads anew with MiXCR; each CDR3 protein has one entry. This table has 650,000 to 800,000 distinct CDR3 sequences, under 20% appearing once. No antigens are known for them. Sequenced sample: blood, either unsorted or a sorted T cell fraction (not recorded which). The receptors here all came from a male donor with ankylosing spondylitis.

The V call is TRBV5-5, the J call TRBJ1-5, with a possible D match to TRBD1 (5 bases). V gave up 2 bases and J gave up 3 bases, with 12 bases separating them. The CDR3 totals 15 residues. The germline gives CDR1 SGHKS, CDR2 YYEKEE (reference sequence). CDR3: CASSLIVQANQPQHF. CDR3 nucleotides: TGTGCCAGCAGCTTAATCGTACAGGCCAATCAGCCCCAGCATTTT.

There are a few counts of this clonotype. V is TRBV29-1 and J is TRBJ2-1, with D hard to call. Trimming removed 2 bases from V and 4 bases from J, with 9 bases in between. There are 13 residues in the CDR3. CDR1 SQVTM and CDR2 ANQGSEA come from the germline V gene. The CDR3 protein is CSVETPYYNEQFF. The CDR3 DNA sequence: TGCAGCGTTGAAACACCTTATTACAATGAGCAGTTCTTC.

The gene calls are TRBV6-1 and TRBJ2-1; TRBD1 is a possible D gene (6 bases). Trimming left V 5 bases short and J 10 bases short, with 18 bases between. Germline V CDR1 and CDR2: MNHNS, SASEGT. CDR3 length: 14 amino acids. CDR3 nucleotide sequence: TGTGCCAGCAGTAGACAGACTACAGGGTCGGAGCAGTTCTTC. Its protein product is CASSRQTTGSEQFF.

This chain links TRBV4-1 with TRBJ2-7; D perhaps matches TRBD1 (6 bases). Trimming removed 3 bases from V and 0 bases from J, with 12 bases in between. Germline lookup yields CDR1 MGHRA and CDR2 YSYEKL. CDR3 length equals 15 residues. In nucleotides, the CDR3 is TGCGCCAGCAGCCAGGGCCAGGGGTACTCCTACGAGCAGTACTTC. Translated, it gives CASSQGQGYSYEQYF.

This clonotype turned up a few times. This chain connects TRBV29-1 to TRBJ2-7; TRBD1 might be the D (6 bases). Trimming took 7 bases from V and 0 from J, leaving 16 bases between them. CDR1 is SQVTM, CDR2 ANQGSEA, per germline. The CDR3 totals 14 residues. The CDR3 DNA sequence: TGCAGCGCAACACAGGGTTCCCACTCCTACGAGCAGTACTTC. Translating it yields CSATQGSHSYEQYF.

The chain is built from TRBV20-1 and TRBJ2-4, with D perhaps matching TRBD1 (6 bases). The CDR3 contains 16 residues. Trimming cost V 3 bases and J 3 bases, with 18 bases left between them. Germline CDR1 DFQATT, CDR2 SNEGSKA (reference sequence). CDR3 in amino acids: CSASHPRGFDKNIQYF. CDR3 DNA sequence: TGCAGTGCTAGTCACCCCAGGGGATTTGACAAAAACATTCAGTACTTC.

V is TRBV27 and J is TRBJ1-5; 7 bases fit TRBD1. CDR1 MNHEY and CDR2 SMNVEV come from the germline V gene (reference sequence). Losses at the gene ends were 6 bases for V and 8 bases for J; bases not matched to a gene: 10. This CDR3 contains 14 residues. The CDR3 bases are TGTGCCAGCAGCCCGACAGGGTCGAATAAGCCCCAGCATTTT. Residues: CASSPTGSNKPQHF.

This clonotype was observed a few times. The rearrangement links TRBV25-1 to TRBJ1-3; the D is unclear. The V end lost 0 bases, the J end lost 0 bases, and 6 bases lay between the germline ends. Germline CDR1 MGHDK, CDR2 SYGVNS. CDR3 size: 15 residues. CDR3 coding DNA: TGTGCCAGCAGTGAATACGGGTTCTCTGGAAACACCATATATTTT. Translated: CASSEYGFSGNTIYF. Full variable domain (missing parts from reference TRBV25-1 and TRBJ1-3): EADIYQTPRYLVIGTGKKITLECSQTMGHDKMYWYQQDPGMELHLIHYSYGVNSTEKGDLSSESTVSRIRTEHFPLTLESARPSHTSQYLCASSEYGFSGNTIYFGEGSWLTVV.

The chain carries TRBV11-2 and TRBJ2-7; D unresolved. Germline V gene data show CDR1 as SGHAT and CDR2 as FQNNGV. CDR3 length: 14 amino acids. Trimming took 0 bases from V and 6 from J, leaving 12 bases between them. This CDR3 reads CASSLEWMPGEQYF. The CDR3 nucleotides read TGTGCCAGCAGCTTAGAATGGATGCCCGGCGAGCAGTACTTC.

The chain combines TRBV20-1 with TRBJ2-2; the D gene is possibly TRBD2 (6 bases). The CDR3 sequence is 15 residues long. Germline CDR1 DFQATT, CDR2 SNEGSKA (reference sequence). V gave up 8 bases and J gave up 1 base, with 17 bases separating them. CDR3 nucleotides: TGCAGTCCAAATGAGGCTAGCGAGAACACCGGGGAGCTGTTTTTT. Translating gives CSPNEASENTGELFF.

This rearrangement joins TRBV12-3 or TRBV12-4 to TRBJ1-6, with 9 bases that match TRBD1. After removal of 5 bases from V and 7 bases from J, the junction contained 3 bases not matched to a gene. The CDR3 sequence is 14 residues long. The CDR3 here is CASSRDRVNSPLHF. Here the CDR3 DNA reads TGTGCCAGCAGTAGGGACAGGGTAAATTCACCCCTCCACTTT.

The chain recombines TRBV6-2 or TRBV6-3 with TRBJ1-5, with a weak D call TRBD1 (5 bases). CDR1 is MNHEY and CDR2 is SVGEGT in the germline V gene. V dropped 6 bases and J dropped 4 bases, with 10 bases sitting between them. The CDR3 contains 13 residues. The CDR3 bases are TGTGCCAGCAGCACGGAGGGGAATCAGCCCCAGCATTTT. It is translated as CASSTEGNQPQHF.

The J gene is TRBJ2-3, the V gene TRBV5-1; D unresolved. The V end lost 5 bases, the J end lost 2 bases, and 9 bases lay between the germline ends. The CDR3 extends over 13 amino acids. The germline V gene encodes CDR1 SGHRS and CDR2 YFSETQ. As DNA, the CDR3 is TGCGCCAGCAGAAATCTGAACACAGATACGCAGTATTTT. Protein: CASRNLNTDTQYF.

The chain carries TRBV20-1 and TRBJ2-2, with 9 bases identical to TRBD2. Unmatched junction bases numbered 12, after V lost 2 bases and J lost 5 bases. Per germline, CDR1 DFQATT and CDR2 SNEGSKA (reference sequence). CDR3 length: 17 amino acids. The CDR3 region is CSARLRVAGVLTGELFF. The CDR3 DNA follows: TGCAGTGCTAGATTACGGGTAGCGGGAGTTTTGACCGGGGAGCTGTTTTTT.

The chain has TRBV28 and TRBJ1-1; TRBD1 might be the D (5 bases). CDR3 length equals 16 residues. V was clipped by 6 bases and J by 1 base, with 18 bases between them. The germline V gene has CDR1 MDHEN and CDR2 SYDVKM. The CDR3 DNA sequence: TGTGCCAGCAGACCCAGTTTGGGGGGGGGGAACACTGAAGCTTTCTTT. Amino acids: CASRPSLGGGNTEAFF.

In its sample, this clonotype was seen a few times. The V call is TRBV6-1, the J call TRBJ1-6, with TRBD1 identical over 12 bases. In germline, CDR1 is MNHNS, CDR2 SASEGT. The CDR3 is made up of 16 amino acids. V shed 3 bases and J 10 bases; nucleotides not matched to a gene: 7. The CDR3 coding sequence is TGTGCCAGCAGTGACCTGGGACAGGGGGCTGGATCACCCCTCCACTTT. It is translated as CASSDLGQGAGSPLHF.

This clonotype came up many times. This chain joins TRBV24-1 and TRBJ2-3; D possibly corresponds to TRBD2 (5 bases). V lost 3 bases, J lost 0 bases, and 9 bases lay in between. Germline values: CDR1 KGHDR, CDR2 SFDVKD. This CDR3 comprises 15 residues. CDR3 region: CATSDRTGSTDTQYF. In DNA form, the CDR3 reads TGTGCCACCAGTGATCGGACGGGGAGCACAGATACGCAGTATTTT.

The rearrangement links TRBV29-1 to TRBJ2-3; tentatively, D is TRBD1 or TRBD2 (5 bases each). This CDR3 is 12 amino acids long. The V end was cut by 4 bases, the J end by 6 bases, with 11 bases between. Germline loops: CDR1 SQVTM, CDR2 ANQGSEA. This CDR3 is CSVVGVGDTQYF. Here the CDR3 DNA reads TGCAGCGTTGTGGGGGTGGGCGATACGCAGTATTTT.

This chain connects TRBV5-1 to TRBJ2-7; TRBD2 aligns across 10 bases. Germline loops: CDR1 SGHRS, CDR2 YFSETQ. The ends lost 0 bases at V and 0 bases at J; junction bases unmatched: 6. The CDR3 extends over 17 amino acids. In nucleotides, the CDR3 is TGCGCCAGCAGCTTGGAGCCCGGGACTAGCGCCTCCTACGAGCAGTACTTC. Its protein product is CASSLEPGTSASYEQYF. Together with reference TRBV5-1 and TRBJ2-7, the CDR3 gives the full variable domain: KAGVTQTPRYLIKTRGQQVTLSCSPISGHRSVSWYQQTPGQGLQFLFEYFSETQRNKGNFPGRFSGRQFSNSRSEMNVSTLELGDSALYLCASSLEPGTSASYEQYFGPGTRLTVT.

Only a few counts were recorded for this clonotype. The rearrangement joins TRBV20-1 to TRBJ2-1; 10 positions match TRBD2. Germline-derived CDR1 and CDR2 are DFQATT and SNEGSKA (reference sequence). J was trimmed by 7 bases and V by 3 bases; bases with no gene match: 6. CDR3 size: 14 residues. CDR3 in amino acids: CSARASGSSNEQFF. The CDR3 region has the DNA TGCAGTGCTAGGGCTAGCGGGAGTTCGAATGAGCAGTTCTTC.

The V gene is TRBV15, the J gene TRBJ2-7, with TRBD1 matching over 10 bases. This CDR3 is built from 12 residues. V gave up 10 bases and J gave up 4 bases; unmatched junction bases: 4. Germline CDR1 reads LNHNV; CDR2 reads YYDKDF (reference sequence). CDR3 in DNA: TGTGCCATCGGACAGGGGGGGTACGAGCAGTACTTC. Protein: CAIGQGGYEQYF.

The V call is TRBV24-1, the J call TRBJ2-7, with D perhaps TRBD2 (6 bases). The CDR3 is 15 amino acids. The ends were cut back, 4 bases at V and 6 bases at J, with 18 bases in the middle. The germline V gene encodes CDR1 KGHDR and CDR2 SFDVKD. The CDR3 nucleotides are TGTGCCACCAGTGACACGCGGGACCGGACGGGCGAGCAGTACTTC. Translated, it gives CATSDTRDRTGEQYF.

This clonotype has just a few counts. The chain has TRBV4-2 and TRBJ2-1; 10 positions match TRBD2. The CDR3 spans 19 residues. Germline V gene data show CDR1 as LGHNA and CDR2 as YNFKEQ. V was clipped by 0 bases and J by 1 base; unmatched bases: 9. The CDR3: CASSQDWLAGVQSYNEQFF. CDR3 nucleotides: TGTGCCAGCAGCCAAGATTGGCTAGCGGGAGTCCAATCCTACAATGAGCAGTTCTTC.

This clonotype was observed a handful of times. The rearrangement uses TRBV7-9 and TRBJ2-5; tentatively, D is TRBD1 (6 bases). CDR1 SEHNR and CDR2 FQNEAQ come from the germline V gene (reference sequence). This CDR3 is built from 15 residues. Trimming removed 3 bases from V and 3 bases from J, with 14 bases in between. CDR3 DNA: TGTGCCAGCAGCTTCCCGGGACACAGCAAAGAGACCCAGTACTTC. It codes for CASSFPGHSKETQYF.

The rearrangement uses TRBV6-1 and TRBJ2-2, with a tentative D call TRBD1 (6 bases). Trimming removed 5 bases from V and 8 bases from J, with 18 bases in between. The CDR3 covers 15 residues. Germline CDR1 MNHNS, CDR2 SASEGT. The CDR3 coding sequence is TGTGCCAGCAGTAGGGACACGGTCCCGGGAGGGGAGCTGTTTTTT. This encodes CASSRDTVPGGELFF.

This clonotype was seen only a few times. This chain connects TRBV28 to TRBJ1-6; D might be TRBD1 (6 bases). The CDR3 contains 14 residues. Looked up from germline, CDR1 is MDHEN and CDR2 is SYDVKM. Trimming shortened V by 8 bases and J by 10 bases, and 18 bases separated the two germline ends. The CDR3 region has the DNA TGTGCCAGCCACGAGGGAAGGGGGGGATCACCCCTCCACTTT. This gives the protein CASHEGRGGSPLHF.

This clonotype was seen at least ten times. V usage is TRBV2 and J usage is TRBJ2-1, with TRBD2 matching 12 bases. CDR3 length: 13 residues. Unmatched junction bases numbered 2, after V lost 6 bases and J lost 8 bases. Germline V CDR1 and CDR2: SNHLY, FYNNEI. CDR3 sequence (DNA): TGTGCCAGCAGGACTAGCGGGAGCGATGAGCAGTTCTTC. Its translation: CASRTSGSDEQFF.

V is TRBV3-1 and J is TRBJ2-7; the match to TRBD2 covers 15 bases. Germline V lookup: CDR1 LGHDT, CDR2 YNNKEL (reference sequence). After removal of 4 bases from V and 7 bases from J, the junction contained 2 bases not matched to a gene. This CDR3 is 14 amino acids long. The CDR3 nucleotides read TGTGCCAGCAGCCTAGGGACTAGCGGGAGGGAGCAGTACTTC. This translates into CASSLGTSGREQYF.

This clonotype has only a few counts. V and J are TRBV10-3 and TRBJ1-2; the D is unclear. Germline CDR1 and CDR2: ENHRY and SYGVKD. The length of the CDR3 is 16 residues. V lost 2 bases and J lost 4, with 17 bases in between. CDR3 region: CAISELDTTAVYGYTF. The CDR3 nucleotides are TGTGCCATCAGTGAGCTCGACACCACGGCGGTCTATGGCTACACCTTC.

This clonotype was seen only a few times. The chain employs TRBV20-1 and TRBJ1-2; 11 nucleotides line up with TRBD1. V lost 1 base to trimming and J lost 2 bases; unmatched junction nucleotides: 6. From germline, CDR1 is DFQATT and CDR2 SNEGSKA (reference sequence). The CDR3 covers 16 residues. The CDR3 loop reads CSARGWTGGTNYGYTF. The CDR3 DNA reads as TGCAGTGCTAGAGGATGGACAGGGGGCACCAACTATGGCTACACCTTC.

The chain carries TRBV20-1 and TRBJ2-1; D not resolved. Germline loops: CDR1 DFQATT, CDR2 SNEGSKA (reference sequence). Trimming pared 7 bases from V and 5 bases from J, leaving 12 bases between. The CDR3 has 12 residues. CDR3 protein: CSVGRPNNEQFF. CDR3 DNA sequence: TGCAGTGTAGGACGTCCGAACAATGAGCAGTTCTTC.

The chain is built from TRBV19 and TRBJ2-7; the match to TRBD2 covers 11 bases. Unmatched junction bases numbered 6, after V lost 5 bases and J lost 6 bases. From germline, CDR1 is LNHDA and CDR2 SQIVND (reference sequence). The CDR3 loop spans 14 amino acids. The CDR3 is CASSDSGRAGEQYF. The CDR3 region has the DNA TGTGCCAGTAGTGATAGCGGGAGGGCCGGCGAGCAGTACTTC.